Below, 28 T cell receptor beta chains from the same sample are listed, as sequenced in a study of control samples from healthy donors and cancer patients. This table comes from immunoSEQ multiplex PCR, and its TCRdb copy is limited to in-frame clones, with some not included. The sample shows some 140,000 clones, around 96% of them seen only once. Sequences were obtained from blood. Receptors were obtained from a middle-aged man in good health.

The chain uses TRBV19 and TRBJ2-1; the D call may be TRBD1 or TRBD2 (5 bases each). Trimming stripped 5 bases from V and 4 bases from J, with 18 bases between. The CDR3 runs 16 residues. Germline V CDR1 and CDR2: LNHDA, SQIVND (reference sequence). The CDR3 region is CASSPSGPRDYNEQFF. The CDR3 nucleotides read TGTGCCAGTAGTCCCTCGGGACCCCGGGATTACAATGAGCAGTTCTTC.

This chain connects TRBV7-9 to TRBJ2-1, with 11 bases fitting TRBD2. Germline-derived CDR1 and CDR2 are SEHNR and FQNEAQ (reference sequence). V trimming: 5 bases; J trimming: 4 bases; junction bases outside the gene matches: 4. This CDR3 has 15 residues. The CDR3 here is CASSHTSGGYNEQFF. For the CDR3, the DNA is TGTGCCAGCAGCCACACTAGCGGGGGTTACAATGAGCAGTTCTTC.

The rearrangement uses TRBV20-1 and TRBJ1-2; 9 bases map to TRBD1. The CDR3 totals 11 residues. V shed 5 bases, J shed 9 bases, and the junction held 4 bases outside the gene matches. Germline CDR1 is DFQATT and CDR2 is SNEGSKA (reference sequence). CDR3 nucleotide sequence: TGCAGTGCTCTGGGGACAGGGCGCTACACCTTC. This translates into CSALGTGRYTF.

V gene TRBV11-2 combines with J gene TRBJ2-7; no definite D call. This CDR3 has 14 amino acids. V lost 1 base, J lost 0 bases, and 7 bases lay in between. Germline V gene data show CDR1 as SGHAT and CDR2 as FQNNGV. CDR3 region: CASSLGVSSYEQYF. The CDR3 DNA reads as TGTGCCAGCAGCTTAGGGGTAAGCTCCTACGAGCAGTACTTC.

Here the CDR3 DNA reads TGTGCCAGCAGCTTGGGTCAGGACAGGGGTCTAGGGGATGGCTACACCTTC. This encodes CASSLGQDRGLGDGYTF. The chain joins TRBV5-4 to TRBJ1-2; 9 positions match TRBD1. Germline trimming cut 0 bases from V and 6 bases from J; bases unmatched to any gene: 12. Germline CDR1 reads SGHNT; CDR2 reads YYREEE (reference sequence). This CDR3 contains 17 residues.

This clone occurred a few times. The chain combines TRBV24-1 with TRBJ1-5, with D hard to call. Germline loops: CDR1 KGHDR, CDR2 SFDVKD. The CDR3 spans 14 residues. V lost 6 bases and J 4 bases, leaving 12 bases between the germline ends. CDR3 in amino acids: CATSRAGGNQPQHF. The CDR3 DNA sequence: TGTGCCACCAGTAGGGCAGGCGGGAATCAGCCCCAGCATTTT.

This sequence joins TRBV28 and TRBJ2-1; TRBD2 is a possible D gene (6 bases). CDR1 and CDR2 (germline): MDHEN, SYDVKM. The length of the CDR3 is 13 residues. Trimming removed 2 bases from V and 8 bases from J, with 10 bases in between. CDR3 residues: CASSLAGRDEQFF. CDR3 DNA: TGTGCCAGCAGTTTAGCGGGAAGGGATGAGCAGTTCTTC. Looking up the rest from reference TRBV28 and TRBJ2-1 gives the full variable domain: DVKVTQSSRYLVKRTGEKVFLECVQDMDHENMFWYRQDPGLGLRLIYFSYDVKMKEKGDIPEGYSVSREKKERFSLILESASTNQTSMYLCASSLAGRDEQFFGPGTRLTVL.

On this clone: This sample also contains other DNA sequences that code for the same CDR3. The chain joins TRBV6-5 to TRBJ1-1; D is unresolved. V was trimmed by 0 bases and J by 0 bases, leaving 8 bases between them. Per germline, CDR1 MNHEY and CDR2 SVGAGI. The CDR3 runs 15 residues. CDR3 sequence reads: CASSYSAGVNTEAFF. CDR3 DNA: TGTGCCAGCAGTTACTCAGCCGGGGTGAACACTGAAGCTTTCTTT.

This clone came up once. This rearrangement joins TRBV18 to TRBJ1-2; 7 positions agree with TRBD1. The CDR3 extends over 16 amino acids. With 3 bases clipped from V and 4 bases from J, the junction kept 11 bases outside the gene matches. In germline, CDR1 is KGHSH, CDR2 LQKENI. CDR3 DNA: TGTGCCAGCTCACCTACCTCAGGGGGAATAGGCTATGGCTACACCTTC. Translation: CASSPTSGGIGYGYTF.

The chain combines TRBV27 with TRBJ1-6; D is undetermined. The CDR3 extends over 18 amino acids. Germline-derived CDR1 and CDR2 are MNHEY and SMNVEV (reference sequence). The V end was cut by 1 base, the J end by 0 bases, with 13 bases between. This chain's CDR3 is CASSLLAGPTSYNSPLHF. CDR3 coding DNA: TGTGCCAGCAGTTTATTGGCCGGTCCGACCTCCTATAATTCACCCCTCCACTTT.

In DNA, the CDR3 is TGTGCCAGCTCTCAGGGACGGACATCTGGAAACACCATATATTTT. This sequence encodes CASSQGRTSGNTIYF. The chain recombines TRBV18 with TRBJ1-3; a possible D gene is TRBD1 (5 bases). Trimming cost V 6 bases and J 1 base, with 13 bases left between them. Looked up from germline, CDR1 is KGHSH and CDR2 is LQKENI. This CDR3 region has 15 residues.

The V call is TRBV5-1, the J call TRBJ1-2; TRBD1 agrees at 12 bases. The CDR3 spans 15 residues. Trimming at V came to 3 bases and at J to 6 bases, leaving 6 bases not matched to a gene. The germline V gene encodes CDR1 SGHRS and CDR2 YFSETQ. The CDR3 is CASSWAGQGADGYTF. CDR3 DNA: TGCGCCAGCAGCTGGGCGGGACAGGGGGCCGATGGCTACACCTTC.

The chain joins TRBV2 to TRBJ1-5, with a possible D match to TRBD1 (5 bases). CDR3 length: 15 residues. CDR1 SNHLY and CDR2 FYNNEI come from the germline V gene. Trimming shortened V by 2 bases and J by 2 bases, and 10 bases separated the two germline ends. Here the CDR3 DNA reads TGTGCCAGCAGTGAATCGAGGGGCGGCAATCAGCCCCAGCATTTT. This sequence encodes CASSESRGGNQPQHF.

The chain recombines TRBV29-1 with TRBJ1-1; D is uncertain. V dropped 4 bases and J dropped 2 bases, with 8 bases sitting between them. Germline V gene sequence: CDR1 SQVTM, CDR2 ANQGSEA. The CDR3 runs to 12 residues. CDR3 nucleotides: TGCAGCGTTGGCGGGATCAACACTGAAGCTTTCTTT. Residues: CSVGGINTEAFF. Full variable domain (missing parts from reference TRBV29-1 and TRBJ1-1): SAVISQKPSRDICQRGTSLTIQCQVDSQVTMMFWYRQQPGQSLTLIATANQGSEATYESGFVIDKFPISRPNLTFSTLTVSNMSPEDSSIYLCSVGGINTEAFFGQGTRLTVV.

This clone was seen at least ten times. The CDR3 loop reads CASSQEGANVLTF. The CDR3 DNA follows: TGTGCCAGCAGCCAGGAAGGGGCCAACGTCCTGACTTTC. This sequence joins TRBV9 and TRBJ2-6; D uncertain. Trimming removed 4 bases from V and 4 bases from J, with 6 bases in between. The CDR3 runs 13 residues. CDR1 is SGDLS, CDR2 YYNGEE, per germline.

This rearrangement joins TRBV18 to TRBJ1-2; D is uncertain. V lost 2 bases and J 1 base, leaving 8 bases between the germline ends. Germline V gene lookup returns CDR1 KGHSH and CDR2 LQKENI. The CDR3 runs to 14 residues. CDR3 nucleotide sequence: TGTGCCAGCTCACCAGGAGGCAGTAACTATGGCTACACCTTC. This translates into CASSPGGSNYGYTF.

The chain couples TRBV30 to TRBJ1-5; D unclear. Trimming took off 4 bases at V and 7 bases at J, with 17 bases between the two ends. This CDR3 region has 14 residues. CDR1 GTSNPN and CDR2 SVGIG come from the germline V gene (reference sequence). The chain's CDR3 is CAWTHPEGRQPQHF. The DNA for the CDR3 is TGTGCCTGGACCCACCCGGAGGGAAGGCAGCCCCAGCATTTT.

CDR3 DNA: TGCGCCAGCAGCCTCCCGCCAGGTCGCATGAACACTGAAGCTTTCTTT. It yields the protein CASSLPPGRMNTEAFF. The chain is built from TRBV5-1 and TRBJ1-1; D remains ambiguous. The germline gives CDR1 SGHRS, CDR2 YFSETQ. The CDR3 spans 16 residues. V lost 4 bases and J 0 bases, leaving 16 bases between the germline ends.

This clone has only one observation. The chain links TRBV6-1 to TRBJ2-7; TRBD1 is a possible D gene (5 bases). V was clipped by 0 bases and J by 2 bases, with 8 bases between them. This CDR3 comprises 14 residues. CDR1 is MNHNS and CDR2 is SASEGT in the germline V gene. The CDR3 loop reads CASSEASGTYEQYF. CDR3 DNA sequence: TGTGCCAGCAGTGAAGCGTCAGGGACCTACGAGCAGTACTTC.

This clone was seen once. The chain employs TRBV27 and TRBJ2-7; D tentatively reads TRBD1 or TRBD2 (5 bases each). The CDR3 runs 14 residues. V was trimmed by 2 bases and J by 4 bases, leaving 12 bases between them. Germline V lookup: CDR1 MNHEY, CDR2 SMNVEV (reference sequence). CDR3 sequence reads: CASSLVGTLYEQYF. The CDR3 region has the DNA TGTGCCAGCAGTTTAGTTGGGACCTTATACGAGCAGTACTTC.

This chain joins TRBV5-1 and TRBJ1-1, with 9 bases identical to TRBD1. This CDR3 region has 16 residues. The V gene's germline CDR1 is SGHRS and CDR2 YFSETQ. Unmatched junction bases numbered 7, after V lost 4 bases and J lost 0 bases. The CDR3 nucleotides read TGCGCCAGCAGCCCTGGGGACAGGGAGTTGAACACTGAAGCTTTCTTT. It specifies CASSPGDRELNTEAFF. The full variable domain, completed using reference TRBV5-1 and TRBJ1-1, is KAGVTQTPRYLIKTRGQQVTLSCSPISGHRSVSWYQQTPGQGLQFLFEYFSETQRNKGNFPGRFSGRQFSNSRSEMNVSTLELGDSALYLCASSPGDRELNTEAFFGQGTRLTVV.

This sequence joins TRBV14 and TRBJ1-2; D ambiguous. V lost 2 bases, J lost 8 bases, and 12 bases lay in between. The CDR3 runs to 13 residues. Germline V lookup: CDR1 SGHDN, CDR2 FVKESK. CDR3 loop: CASSQSTTRGYTF. CDR3 DNA: TGTGCCAGCAGCCAATCCACGACGCGAGGCTACACCTTC.

The rearrangement joins TRBV6-5 to TRBJ1-2; tentative D call: TRBD1 (6 bases). Germline V gene lookup returns CDR1 MNHEY and CDR2 SVGAGI. Trimming stripped 6 bases from V and 5 bases from J, with 16 bases between. The CDR3 spans 14 residues. CDR3 protein: CASRTSDRRYGYTF. The CDR3 nucleotides read TGTGCCAGCAGGACATCAGACAGGAGATATGGCTACACCTTC.

The V call is TRBV11-2, the J call TRBJ1-2; D gene ambiguous. CDR1 is SGHAT, CDR2 FQNNGV, per germline. The CDR3 runs to 13 residues. The V gene lost 0 bases and the J gene lost 7 bases, with 9 bases spanning the gap. The CDR3 sequence: CASSLDYRGGYTF. DNA of the CDR3: TGTGCCAGCAGCTTAGATTACCGGGGTGGCTACACCTTC.

V gene TRBV14 combines with J gene TRBJ1-4; no definite D call. The V and J ends lost 0 bases and 10 bases respectively, with 9 bases between them. The CDR3 spans 13 residues. Germline loops: CDR1 SGHDN, CDR2 FVKESK. CDR3 in amino acids: CASSQDQVGKLFF. Written as DNA, the CDR3 is TGTGCCAGCAGCCAAGATCAGGTGGGAAAACTGTTTTTT.

The chain joins TRBV6-1 to TRBJ2-3; a possible D gene is TRBD2 (7 bases). Per germline, CDR1 MNHNS and CDR2 SASEGT. The CDR3 is 17 amino acids. The V end lost 0 bases, the J end lost 5 bases, and 18 bases lay between the germline ends. CDR3 nucleotides: TGTGCCAGCAGTGAAGCGCTTCTGGGGGGGCGAAAAGATACGCAGTATTTT. Amino acid sequence: CASSEALLGGRKDTQYF.

The rearrangement joins TRBV14 to TRBJ1-1, with 8 bases that match TRBD1. This CDR3 is built from 15 residues. V lost 4 bases, J lost 1 base, and 5 bases stayed unmatched. In germline, CDR1 is SGHDN, CDR2 FVKESK. The CDR3 reads CASSRQGARNTEAFF. DNA of the CDR3: TGTGCCAGCAGCCGGCAGGGGGCAAGGAACACTGAAGCTTTCTTT. Supplemented by reference TRBV14 and TRBJ1-1, the full variable domain reads EAGVTQFPSHSVIEKGQTVTLRCDPISGHDNLYWYRRVMGKEIKFLLHFVKESKQDESGMPNNRFLAERTGGTYSTLKVQPAELEDSGVYFCASSRQGARNTEAFFGQGTRLTVV.

CDR3 DNA sequence: TGTGCCAGCACATCTCATAGGGGGCCAAGCAATGAGCAGTTCTTC. Its translation is CASTSHRGPSNEQFF. The V and J genes are TRBV9 and TRBJ2-1, with 7 bases aligning to TRBD1. The trim removed 6 bases at V and 6 bases at J, leaving 12 bases unmatched. CDR3 size: 15 residues. The germline V gene has CDR1 SGDLS and CDR2 YYNGEE.